The 28 T cell receptor beta chains given below trace back to one sample, sequenced in a study of beta chain features in type 1 diabetes. Every bit of the isolated RNA underwent reverse transcription, so sequencing read expressed TCRB transcripts. Produced via immunoSEQ multiplex PCR; TCRdb's table is partial and in-frame only. The sample lists around 500,000 clones; about an eighth were seen once. Sequenced: naive CD4+ T cells from blood. These receptors all stem from a woman aged 18-30 years in good health.

This clone was detected only a few times. This CDR3 is also generated by other DNA sequences in the sample. The chain is built from TRBV9 and TRBJ2-3, with D possibly TRBD2 on 5 matching bases. This CDR3 region has 13 residues. The germline V gene has CDR1 SGDLS and CDR2 YYNGEE. With 2 bases removed from V and 1 base from J, the gap between germline ends came to 5 bases. As DNA, the CDR3 is TGTGCCAGCAGCGTCGGGGGCACAGATACGCAGTATTTT. Amino acid sequence: CASSVGGTDTQYF.

This chain joins TRBV7-9 and TRBJ2-1; D is unclear. In germline, CDR1 is SEHNR, CDR2 FQNEAQ (reference sequence). V lost 4 bases and J 7 bases, leaving 17 bases between the germline ends. The CDR3 contains 15 residues. Here the CDR3 reads CASSSFRGDMNEQFF. In DNA, the CDR3 is TGTGCCAGCAGCTCCTTTCGAGGCGACATGAATGAGCAGTTCTTC.

The chain uses TRBV25-1 and TRBJ2-1, with 7 bases aligning to TRBD1. The CDR3 loop spans 14 amino acids. Germline-derived CDR1 and CDR2 are MGHDK and SYGVNS. Germline trimming cut 6 bases from V and 1 base from J; bases unmatched to any gene: 3. The CDR3 region is CASRLQGSYNEQFF. CDR3 coding DNA: TGTGCCAGCAGATTACAGGGGTCCTACAATGAGCAGTTCTTC.

The genes are TRBV9 and TRBJ2-2, with unresolved D. Trimming removed 2 bases at V and 4 bases at J, with 12 bases between. Germline assignment: CDR1 SGDLS and CDR2 YYNGEE. The CDR3 consists of 15 residues. This chain's CDR3 is CASSVSNIGTGELFF. The DNA of the CDR3 is TGTGCCAGCAGCGTGTCCAATATCGGCACCGGGGAGCTGTTTTTT. Full variable domain (outside the CDR3, taken from reference TRBV9 and TRBJ2-2): DSGVTQTPKHLITATGQRVTLRCSPRSGDLSVYWYQQSLDQGLQFLIQYYNGEERAKGNILERFSAQQFPDLHSELNLSSLELGDSALYFCASSVSNIGTGELFFGEGSRLTVL.

At least ten counts were recorded for this clone. The chain joins TRBV29-1 to TRBJ2-1; 9 bases fit TRBD1. Germline CDR1 is SQVTM and CDR2 is ANQGSEA. After removal of 5 bases from V and 6 bases from J, the junction contained 11 bases not matched to a gene. This CDR3 region has 15 residues. The CDR3 sequence: CSVTPGDRVANEQFF. CDR3 in DNA: TGCAGCGTTACCCCCGGGGACAGGGTGGCCAATGAGCAGTTCTTC.

This clone was seen a handful of times. The sample holds other DNA sequences that translate to the same CDR3. The rearrangement joins TRBV11-2 to TRBJ2-7; the D gene is possibly TRBD1 (6 bases). Looked up from germline, CDR1 is SGHAT and CDR2 is FQNNGV. The CDR3 spans 12 residues. The ends were cut back, 4 bases at V and 7 bases at J, with 11 bases in the middle. For the CDR3, the DNA is TGTGCCAGCAGCTCACAGGGTTATGAGCAGTACGTC. Translated: CASSSQGYEQYV.

This chain links TRBV7-9 with TRBJ2-5; 8 bases map to TRBD2. The V segment lost 2 bases and the J segment 5 bases; nucleotides outside the gene matches: 7. This CDR3 spans 15 amino acids. The germline CDR1 and CDR2 sequences are SEHNR and FQNEAQ (reference sequence). This CDR3 is CASSLLAGGRETQYF. The CDR3 coding sequence is TGTGCCAGCAGCTTACTGGCGGGAGGCCGGGAGACCCAGTACTTC.

In its sample, this clone was seen a few times. The V and J genes are TRBV7-2 and TRBJ1-2, with D unclear. Per germline, CDR1 SGHTA and CDR2 FQGNSA. This CDR3 spans 15 amino acids. With 3 bases removed from V and 5 bases from J, the gap between germline ends came to 16 bases. CDR3 in DNA: TGTGCCAGCAGCTTTCGAGGCGGAACCGAATATGGCTACACCTTC. It is translated as CASSFRGGTEYGYTF.

The V call is TRBV4-1, the J call TRBJ1-1, with 12 nucleotides matching TRBD1. The length of the CDR3 is 14 residues. Per the germline V gene, CDR1 is MGHRA and CDR2 is YSYEKL. Trimming at V came to 3 bases and at J to 5 bases, leaving 1 base not matched to a gene. CDR3 sequence reads: CASSQGQGATEAFF. Written as DNA, the CDR3 is TGCGCCAGCAGCCAGGGACAGGGGGCGACTGAAGCTTTCTTT.

This clone was seen only a few times. The chain employs TRBV4-3 and TRBJ2-3; D call uncertain. Germline lookup yields CDR1 LGHNA and CDR2 YSLEER. The CDR3 is 13 residues long. V lost 3 bases, J lost 0 bases, and 4 bases lay in between. CDR3 region: CASSHKSTDTQYF. In nucleotides, the CDR3 is TGCGCCAGCAGCCACAAGAGCACAGATACGCAGTATTTT.

There are a few counts of this clone. V usage is TRBV6-5 and J usage is TRBJ1-4; D is undetermined. The CDR3 extends over 14 amino acids. The V gene's germline CDR1 is MNHEY and CDR2 SVGAGI. V dropped 7 bases and J dropped 0 bases, with 9 bases sitting between them. The chain's CDR3 is CASKGLATNEKLFF. CDR3 DNA sequence: TGTGCCAGCAAAGGCCTTGCAACTAATGAAAAACTGTTTTTT.

In this sample, this clone turned up a few times. The chain employs TRBV2 and TRBJ2-2, with 10 bases that match TRBD1. The germline V gene encodes CDR1 SNHLY and CDR2 FYNNEI. The CDR3 consists of 16 residues. The V and J ends lost 7 bases and 0 bases, in that order; junction bases with no gene match: 5. The CDR3 spells CASTRQGASNTGELFF. In DNA, the CDR3 is TGTGCCAGCACTAGACAGGGGGCATCGAACACCGGGGAGCTGTTTTTT.

The chain links TRBV27 to TRBJ2-3; TRBD2 matches 8 bases. Trimming took 5 bases from V and 2 from J; bases not matched to a gene: 6. The CDR3 is made up of 15 amino acids. From germline, CDR1 is MNHEY and CDR2 SMNVEV (reference sequence). The CDR3 coding sequence is TGTGCCAGCAGTGCCCGGGAGGGACACACAGATACGCAGTATTTT. This gives the protein CASSAREGHTDTQYF.

The chain recombines TRBV9 with TRBJ1-1, with unresolved D. Looked up from germline, CDR1 is SGDLS and CDR2 is YYNGEE. The germline V and J ends were trimmed by 0 bases and 5 bases, with 14 bases remaining between them. The CDR3 covers 15 residues. The CDR3 is CASSVVSHAGTEAFF. DNA for the CDR3: TGTGCCAGCAGCGTAGTATCACACGCGGGGACTGAAGCTTTCTTT. Full variable domain (remainder filled in from reference TRBV9 and TRBJ1-1): DSGVTQTPKHLITATGQRVTLRCSPRSGDLSVYWYQQSLDQGLQFLIQYYNGEERAKGNILERFSAQQFPDLHSELNLSSLELGDSALYFCASSVVSHAGTEAFFGQGTRLTVV.

This clone was seen more than once but under ten times. The CDR3 spells CAITPRQYNEQFF. CDR3 coding DNA: TGTGCCATCACCCCCAGACAATACAATGAGCAGTTCTTC. The chain is built from TRBV10-3 and TRBJ2-1; D is unresolved. The germline V gene has CDR1 ENHRY and CDR2 SYGVKD. CDR3 length: 13 amino acids. Trimming removed 7 bases from V and 4 bases from J, with 11 bases in between.

This clone came up a few times. The genes are TRBV5-1 and TRBJ2-2; TRBD1 matches at 8 bases. The trim removed 4 bases at V and 6 bases at J, leaving 14 bases unmatched. Germline V lookup: CDR1 SGHRS, CDR2 YFSETQ. The CDR3 extends over 17 amino acids. The CDR3 nucleotides are TGCGCCAGCAGCGCACCGGCAAGGCAGGGGGCTGCCGGGGAGCTGTTTTTT. This codes for CASSAPARQGAAGELFF.

This clone was picked up a small number of times. The chain carries TRBV28 and TRBJ2-7; D unclear. The CDR3 contains 11 residues. Trimming cost V 4 bases and J 0 bases, with 1 base left between them. The germline V gene encodes CDR1 MDHEN and CDR2 SYDVKM. Here the CDR3 reads CASSYSYEQYF. The CDR3 DNA reads TGTGCCAGCAGTTACTCCTACGAGCAGTACTTC. The complete variable domain, with remaining parts taken from reference TRBV28 and TRBJ2-7, reads DVKVTQSSRYLVKRTGEKVFLECVQDMDHENMFWYRQDPGLGLRLIYFSYDVKMKEKGDIPEGYSVSREKKERFSLILESASTNQTSMYLCASSYSYEQYFGPGTRLTVT.

The chain links TRBV27 to TRBJ2-7; maybe TRBD1 (5 bases). CDR1 and CDR2 from the germline V gene are MNHEY and SMNVEV (reference sequence). Trimming stripped 6 bases from V and 3 bases from J, with 12 bases between. The CDR3 extends over 13 amino acids. This CDR3 reads CASRRQLLYEQYF. The CDR3, as DNA: TGTGCCAGCAGACGACAGTTACTCTACGAGCAGTACTTC.

This chain connects TRBV5-1 to TRBJ2-1, with 8 bases fitting TRBD1. The trim removed 0 bases at V and 10 bases at J, leaving 6 bases unmatched. The length of the CDR3 is 14 residues. The germline CDR1 and CDR2 sequences are SGHRS and YFSETQ. The CDR3 region has the DNA TGCGCCAGCAGCTTGGAACCGGACAGGGCAGAGCAGTTCTTC. This sequence encodes CASSLEPDRAEQFF.

This clone was seen a single time. The CDR3: CASSTPGQPYGYTF. CDR3 DNA: TGTGCCAGCAGCACCCCGGGACAGCCCTATGGCTACACCTTC. This sequence joins TRBV7-3 and TRBJ1-2, with 7 bases identical to TRBD1. Germline V gives CDR1 SGHTA, CDR2 FQGTGA. With 5 bases clipped from V and 4 bases from J, the junction kept 7 bases outside the gene matches. The CDR3 is 14 amino acids.

This clone was picked up a small number of times. The chain joins TRBV9 to TRBJ2-5, with 14 bases aligning to TRBD2. The CDR3 is 15 amino acids. V lost 3 bases to trimming and J lost 5 bases; unmatched junction nucleotides: 3. Germline CDR1 and CDR2: SGDLS and YYNGEE. The CDR3 nucleotides read TGTGCCAGCAGCGGGGGACTAGCGGGGGTTGAGACCCAGTACTTC. This codes for CASSGGLAGVETQYF.

The chain has TRBV28 and TRBJ2-2; D is perhaps TRBD2 (5 bases). V gave up 6 bases and J gave up 6 bases, with 20 bases separating them. The germline V gene has CDR1 MDHEN and CDR2 SYDVKM. The CDR3 totals 16 residues. The chain's CDR3 is CASSSYTNSEPGELFF. The CDR3 region has the DNA TGTGCCAGCAGCTCTTATACGAATAGCGAGCCCGGGGAGCTGTTTTTT.

DNA for the CDR3: TGTGCCAGCAGCGTAGGAAGGCTAGCGGAGGACTCCTACGAGCAGTACTTC. Protein sequence: CASSVGRLAEDSYEQYF. The chain joins TRBV9 to TRBJ2-7; TRBD2 matches 7 bases. V was clipped by 0 bases and J by 0 bases; unmatched bases: 9. Germline V lookup: CDR1 SGDLS, CDR2 YYNGEE. There are 17 residues in the CDR3. Looking up the rest from reference TRBV9 and TRBJ2-7 gives the full variable domain: DSGVTQTPKHLITATGQRVTLRCSPRSGDLSVYWYQQSLDQGLQFLIQYYNGEERAKGNILERFSAQQFPDLHSELNLSSLELGDSALYFCASSVGRLAEDSYEQYFGPGTRLTVT.

This clone was counted a few times. V and J are TRBV29-1 and TRBJ2-5; unclear D gene. The V gene's germline CDR1 is SQVTM and CDR2 ANQGSEA. The CDR3 has 11 residues. V lost 3 bases to trimming and J lost 13 bases, with 15 bases between them. CDR3 DNA sequence: TGCAGCGTTGATAATGGGCAGCAACCGTACTTC. This gives the protein CSVDNGQQPYF.

The chain links TRBV9 to TRBJ2-1; TRBD2 agrees at 7 bases. Losses at the gene ends were 1 base for V and 4 bases for J; bases not matched to a gene: 11. The germline V gene has CDR1 SGDLS and CDR2 YYNGEE. The CDR3 spans 17 residues. The CDR3 nucleotides are TGTGCCAGCAGCGTACCCCAGGGAGGGCCCACTTACAATGAGCAGTTCTTC. The encoded protein is CASSVPQGGPTYNEQFF.

In its sample, this clone was seen a few times. V usage is TRBV5-1 and J usage is TRBJ1-1; 10 bases fit TRBD1. J gave up 0 bases and V 3 bases, and 2 bases lay outside the gene matches. Germline V gene data show CDR1 as SGHRS and CDR2 as YFSETQ. The CDR3 length is 15 residues. Here the CDR3 DNA reads TGCGCCAGCAGCTCGGGACAGGGGCTGAACACTGAAGCTTTCTTT. This codes for CASSSGQGLNTEAFF.

This clone was counted only a few times. The sample holds other DNA sequences that translate to the same CDR3. The J gene is TRBJ2-1, the V gene TRBV18; perhaps TRBD1 as D (5 bases). V was trimmed by 3 bases and J by 9 bases, leaving 6 bases between them. Germline CDR1 is KGHSH and CDR2 is LQKENI. This CDR3 is built from 11 residues. The DNA of the CDR3 is TGTGCCAGCTCACCTAGGGGTGAGCAGTTCTTC. It encodes CASSPRGEQFF.

As to this clone: The same CDR3 also results from other DNA sequences found in this sample. This chain joins TRBV20-1 and TRBJ1-5; D is undetermined. V was clipped by 5 bases and J by 6 bases, with 2 bases between them. This CDR3 region has 9 residues. Germline CDR1 and CDR2: DFQATT and SNEGSKA (reference sequence). CDR3 protein: CSAGQPQHF. The CDR3 nucleotides are TGCAGTGCTGGTCAGCCCCAGCATTTT.